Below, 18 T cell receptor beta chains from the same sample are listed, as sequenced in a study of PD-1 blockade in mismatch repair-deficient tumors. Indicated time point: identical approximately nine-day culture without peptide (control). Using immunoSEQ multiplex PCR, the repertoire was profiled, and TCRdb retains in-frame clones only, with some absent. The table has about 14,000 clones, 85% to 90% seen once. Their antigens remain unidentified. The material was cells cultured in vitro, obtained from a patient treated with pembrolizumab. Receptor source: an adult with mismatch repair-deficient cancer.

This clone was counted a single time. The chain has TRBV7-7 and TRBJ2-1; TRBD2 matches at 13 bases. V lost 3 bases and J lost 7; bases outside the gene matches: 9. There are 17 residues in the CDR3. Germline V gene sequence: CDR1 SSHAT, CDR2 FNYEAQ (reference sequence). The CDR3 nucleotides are TGTGCCAGCAGCTTCCTACCCGGACTAGCGGGAGAAAATGAGCAGTTCTTC. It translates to CASSFLPGLAGENEQFF.

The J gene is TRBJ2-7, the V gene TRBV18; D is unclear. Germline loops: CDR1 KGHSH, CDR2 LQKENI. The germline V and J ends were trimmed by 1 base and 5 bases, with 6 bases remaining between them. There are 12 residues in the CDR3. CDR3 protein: CASSPQGHEQYF. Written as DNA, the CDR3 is TGTGCCAGCTCACCACAGGGCCACGAGCAGTACTTC.

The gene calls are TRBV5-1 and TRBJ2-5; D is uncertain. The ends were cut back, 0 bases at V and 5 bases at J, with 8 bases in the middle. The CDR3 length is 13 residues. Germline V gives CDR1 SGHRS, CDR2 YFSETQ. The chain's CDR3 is CASSLAGSETQYF. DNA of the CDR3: TGCGCCAGCAGCTTGGCGGGTAGCGAGACCCAGTACTTC.

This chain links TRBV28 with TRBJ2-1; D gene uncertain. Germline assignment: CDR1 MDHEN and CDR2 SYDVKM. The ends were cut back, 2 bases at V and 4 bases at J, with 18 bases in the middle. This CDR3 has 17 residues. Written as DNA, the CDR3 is TGTGCCAGCAGTTTAACCCGGACCCCCCAACTATACAATGAGCAGTTCTTC. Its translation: CASSLTRTPQLYNEQFF. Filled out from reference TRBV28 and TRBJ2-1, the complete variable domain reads DVKVTQSSRYLVKRTGEKVFLECVQDMDHENMFWYRQDPGLGLRLIYFSYDVKMKEKGDIPEGYSVSREKKERFSLILESASTNQTSMYLCASSLTRTPQLYNEQFFGPGTRLTVL.

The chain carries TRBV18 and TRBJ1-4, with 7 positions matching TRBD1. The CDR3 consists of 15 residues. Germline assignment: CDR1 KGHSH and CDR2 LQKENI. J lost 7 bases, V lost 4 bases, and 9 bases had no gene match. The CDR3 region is CASSLTQGRFEKLFF. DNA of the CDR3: TGTGCCAGCTCACTTACACAGGGGAGGTTTGAAAAACTGTTTTTT.

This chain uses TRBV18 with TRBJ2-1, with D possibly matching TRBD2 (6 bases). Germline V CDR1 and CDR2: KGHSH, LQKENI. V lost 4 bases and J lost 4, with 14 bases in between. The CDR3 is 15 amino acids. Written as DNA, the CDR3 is TGTGCCAGCTCACGCACTAGCATTCTATACAATGAGCAGTTCTTC. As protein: CASSRTSILYNEQFF.

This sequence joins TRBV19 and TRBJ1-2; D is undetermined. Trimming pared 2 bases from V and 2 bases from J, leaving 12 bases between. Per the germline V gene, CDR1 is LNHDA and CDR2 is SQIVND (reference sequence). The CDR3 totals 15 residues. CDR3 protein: CASSIHGSLNYGYTF. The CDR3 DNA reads TGTGCCAGTAGTATACATGGTTCACTAAACTATGGCTACACCTTC.

The CDR3 sequence: CASSSRTGNFEKLFF. The CDR3 coding sequence is TGTGCCAGCTCATCGAGGACAGGGAATTTTGAAAAACTGTTTTTT. The chain employs TRBV18 and TRBJ1-4; 8 positions match TRBD1. This CDR3 has 15 amino acids. Germline V gene lookup returns CDR1 KGHSH and CDR2 LQKENI. Trimming at V came to 5 bases and at J to 7 bases, leaving 9 bases not matched to a gene.

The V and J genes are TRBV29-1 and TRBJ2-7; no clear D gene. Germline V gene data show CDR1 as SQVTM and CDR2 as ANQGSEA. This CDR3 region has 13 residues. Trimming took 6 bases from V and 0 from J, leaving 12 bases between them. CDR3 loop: CSVCHSFSYEQYF. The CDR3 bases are TGCAGCGTGTGTCATTCCTTCTCCTACGAGCAGTACTTC.

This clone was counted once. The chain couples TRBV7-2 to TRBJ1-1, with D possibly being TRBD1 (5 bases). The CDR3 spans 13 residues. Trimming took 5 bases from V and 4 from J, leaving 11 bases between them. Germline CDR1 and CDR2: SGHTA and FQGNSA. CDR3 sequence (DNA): TGTGCCAGCAGCACGGGGCCGGGCACTGAAGCTTTCTTT. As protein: CASSTGPGTEAFF.

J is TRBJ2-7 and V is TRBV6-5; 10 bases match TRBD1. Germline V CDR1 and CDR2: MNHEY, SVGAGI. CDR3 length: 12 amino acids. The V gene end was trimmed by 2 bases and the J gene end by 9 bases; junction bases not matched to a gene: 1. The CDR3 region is CASSYGTGVQYF. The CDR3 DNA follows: TGTGCCAGCAGTTACGGGACAGGGGTGCAGTACTTC.

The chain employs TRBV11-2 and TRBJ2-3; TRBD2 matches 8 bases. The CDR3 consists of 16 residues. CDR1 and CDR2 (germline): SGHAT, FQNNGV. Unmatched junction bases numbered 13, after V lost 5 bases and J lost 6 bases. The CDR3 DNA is TGTGCCAGCAGCCCACGTCGGGGACTAGAAGTTGATACGCAGTATTTT. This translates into CASSPRRGLEVDTQYF.

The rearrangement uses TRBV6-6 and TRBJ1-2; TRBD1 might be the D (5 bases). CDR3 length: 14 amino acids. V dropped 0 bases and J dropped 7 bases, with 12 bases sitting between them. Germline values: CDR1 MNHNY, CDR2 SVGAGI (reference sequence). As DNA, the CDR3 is TGTGCCAGCAGTTACTCGACAGTCCTCACTGGCTACACCTTC. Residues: CASSYSTVLTGYTF.

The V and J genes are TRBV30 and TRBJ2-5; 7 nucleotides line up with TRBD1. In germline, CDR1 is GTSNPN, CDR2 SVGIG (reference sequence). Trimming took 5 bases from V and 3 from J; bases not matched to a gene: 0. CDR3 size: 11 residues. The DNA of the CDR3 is TGTGCCTGGGACAGGGAAGAGACCCAGTACTTC. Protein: CAWDREETQYF.

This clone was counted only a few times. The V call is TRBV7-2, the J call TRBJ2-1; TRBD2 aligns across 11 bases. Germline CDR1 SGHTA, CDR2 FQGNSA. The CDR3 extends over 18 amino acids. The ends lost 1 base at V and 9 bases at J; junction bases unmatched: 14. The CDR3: CASSLGGPWLAGGVEQFF. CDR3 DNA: TGTGCCAGCAGCTTAGGAGGCCCATGGTTAGCGGGAGGGGTTGAGCAGTTCTTC.

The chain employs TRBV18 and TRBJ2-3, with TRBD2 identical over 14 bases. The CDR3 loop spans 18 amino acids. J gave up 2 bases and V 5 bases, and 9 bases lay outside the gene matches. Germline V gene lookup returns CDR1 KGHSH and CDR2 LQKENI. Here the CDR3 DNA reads TGTGCCAGCTCAAGGGGACTAGCGGGAGTTTCCGTCACAGATACGCAGTATTTT. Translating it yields CASSRGLAGVSVTDTQYF.

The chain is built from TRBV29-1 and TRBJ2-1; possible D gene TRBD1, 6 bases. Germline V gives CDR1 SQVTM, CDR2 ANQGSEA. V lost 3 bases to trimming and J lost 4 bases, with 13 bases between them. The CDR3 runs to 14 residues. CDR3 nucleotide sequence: TGCAGCGTTGACGCAGGGGTCTTATACAATGAGCAGTTCTTC. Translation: CSVDAGVLYNEQFF.

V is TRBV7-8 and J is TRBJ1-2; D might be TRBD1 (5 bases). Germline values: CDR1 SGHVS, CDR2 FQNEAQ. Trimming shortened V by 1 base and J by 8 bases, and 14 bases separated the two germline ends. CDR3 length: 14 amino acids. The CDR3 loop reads CASSLGWSQGGYTF. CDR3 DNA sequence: TGTGCCAGCAGCTTAGGGTGGAGTCAGGGAGGCTACACCTTC.